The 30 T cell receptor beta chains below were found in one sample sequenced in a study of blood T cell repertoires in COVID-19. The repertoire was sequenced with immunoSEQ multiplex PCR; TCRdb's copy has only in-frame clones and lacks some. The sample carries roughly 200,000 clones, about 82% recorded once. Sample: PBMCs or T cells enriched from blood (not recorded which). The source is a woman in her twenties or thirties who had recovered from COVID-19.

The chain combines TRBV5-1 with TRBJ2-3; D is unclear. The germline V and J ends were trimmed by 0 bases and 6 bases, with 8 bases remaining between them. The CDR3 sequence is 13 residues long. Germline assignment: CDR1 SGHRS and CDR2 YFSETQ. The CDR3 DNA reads TGCGCCAGCAGCTTGGATCGCGCGGATACGCAGTATTTT. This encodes CASSLDRADTQYF.

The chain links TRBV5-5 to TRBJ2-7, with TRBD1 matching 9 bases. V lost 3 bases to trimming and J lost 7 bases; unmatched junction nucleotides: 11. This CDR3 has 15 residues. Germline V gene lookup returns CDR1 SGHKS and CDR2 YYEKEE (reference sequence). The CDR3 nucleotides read TGTGCCAGCAGCTCCGGTATACAGGGGGCGCGGGAGCAGTACTTC. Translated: CASSSGIQGAREQYF. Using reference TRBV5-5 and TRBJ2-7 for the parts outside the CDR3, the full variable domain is DAGVTQSPTHLIKTRGQQVTLRCSPISGHKSVSWYQQVLGQGPQFIFQYYEKEERGRGNFPDRFSARQFPNYSSELNVNALLLGDSALYLCASSSGIQGAREQYFGPGTRLTVT.

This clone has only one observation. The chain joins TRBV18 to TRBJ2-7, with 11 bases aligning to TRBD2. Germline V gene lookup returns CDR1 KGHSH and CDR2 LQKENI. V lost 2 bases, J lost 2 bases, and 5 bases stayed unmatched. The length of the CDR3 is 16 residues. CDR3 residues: CASSPSGLAVPYEQYF. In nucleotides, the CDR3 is TGTGCCAGCTCACCATCGGGACTAGCGGTTCCCTACGAGCAGTACTTC. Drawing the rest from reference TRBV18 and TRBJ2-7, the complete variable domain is NAGVMQNPRHLVRRRGQEARLRCSPMKGHSHVYWYRQLPEEGLKFMVYLQKENIIDESGMPKERFSAEFPKEGPSILRIQQVVRGDSAAYFCASSPSGLAVPYEQYFGPGTRLTVT.

The CDR3 spells CASSRRAQGGYEQYF. The CDR3, as DNA: TGTGCCAGCAGCCGAAGGGCACAGGGGGGCTACGAGCAGTACTTC. J is TRBJ2-7 and V is TRBV11-2; 8 bases are a match to TRBD1. Germline loops: CDR1 SGHAT, CDR2 FQNNGV. V dropped 5 bases and J dropped 3; count of bases not matched to a gene: 9. The CDR3 runs 15 residues.

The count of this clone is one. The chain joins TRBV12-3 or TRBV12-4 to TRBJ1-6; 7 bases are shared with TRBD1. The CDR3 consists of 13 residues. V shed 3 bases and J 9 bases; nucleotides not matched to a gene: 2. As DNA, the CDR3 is TGTGCCAGCAGTTTGAACAGGGGTTCACCCCTCCACTTT. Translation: CASSLNRGSPLHF.

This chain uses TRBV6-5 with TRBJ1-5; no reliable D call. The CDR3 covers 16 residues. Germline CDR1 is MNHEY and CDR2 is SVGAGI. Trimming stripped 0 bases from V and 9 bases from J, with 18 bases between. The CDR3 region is CASSYSRPTNQWPQHF. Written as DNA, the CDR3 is TGTGCCAGCAGTTACTCGCGGCCGACTAACCAATGGCCCCAGCATTTT.

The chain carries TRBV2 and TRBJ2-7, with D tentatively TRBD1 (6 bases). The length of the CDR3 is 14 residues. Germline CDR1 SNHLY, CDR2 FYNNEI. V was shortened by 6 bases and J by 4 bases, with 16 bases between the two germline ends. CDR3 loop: CASRLGRGGYEQYF. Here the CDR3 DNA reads TGTGCCAGCAGGTTAGGCAGGGGCGGGTACGAGCAGTACTTC.

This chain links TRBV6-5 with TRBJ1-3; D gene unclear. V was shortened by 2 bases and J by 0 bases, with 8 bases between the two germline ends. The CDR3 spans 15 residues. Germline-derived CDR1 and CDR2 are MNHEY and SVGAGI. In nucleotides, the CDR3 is TGTGCCAGCAGTTACATGTACACCTCTGGAAACACCATATATTTT. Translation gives CASSYMYTSGNTIYF.

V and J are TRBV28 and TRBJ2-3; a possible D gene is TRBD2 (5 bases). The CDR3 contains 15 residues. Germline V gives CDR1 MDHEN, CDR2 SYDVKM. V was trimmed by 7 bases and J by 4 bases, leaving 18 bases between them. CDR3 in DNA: TGTGCCAGCACCAAAGGACTCCGGATGGCAGATACGCAGTATTTT. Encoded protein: CASTKGLRMADTQYF.

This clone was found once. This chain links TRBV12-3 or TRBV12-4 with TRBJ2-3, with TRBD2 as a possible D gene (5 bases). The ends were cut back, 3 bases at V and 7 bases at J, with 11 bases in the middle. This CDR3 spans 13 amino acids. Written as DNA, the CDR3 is TGTGCCAGCAGTTTGGTGGTAGCGAATACGCAGTATTTT. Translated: CASSLVVANTQYF.

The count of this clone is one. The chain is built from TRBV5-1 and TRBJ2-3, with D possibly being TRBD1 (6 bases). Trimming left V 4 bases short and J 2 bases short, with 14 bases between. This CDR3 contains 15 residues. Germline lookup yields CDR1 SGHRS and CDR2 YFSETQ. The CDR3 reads CASSQTGGITDTQYF. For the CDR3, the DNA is TGCGCCAGCAGCCAGACAGGAGGAATCACAGATACGCAGTATTTT.

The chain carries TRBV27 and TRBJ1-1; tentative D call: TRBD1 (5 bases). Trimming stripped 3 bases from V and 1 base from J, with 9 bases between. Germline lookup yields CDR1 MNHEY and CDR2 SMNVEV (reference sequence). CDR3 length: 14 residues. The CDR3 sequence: CASSLRQGNTEAFF. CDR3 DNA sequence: TGTGCCAGCAGTTTGCGGCAGGGGAACACTGAAGCTTTCTTT.

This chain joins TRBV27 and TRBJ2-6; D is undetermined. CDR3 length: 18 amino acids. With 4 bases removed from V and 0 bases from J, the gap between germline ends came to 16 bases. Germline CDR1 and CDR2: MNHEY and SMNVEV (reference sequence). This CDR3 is CASSYRITVVSGANVLTF. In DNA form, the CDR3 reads TGTGCCAGCAGTTATCGAATCACAGTAGTCTCTGGGGCCAACGTCCTGACTTTC.

The CDR3 reads CASSQAYYSNEQFF. CDR3 nucleotides: TGTGCCAGCAGCCAAGCTTACTATAGTAATGAGCAGTTCTTC. The chain joins TRBV3-1 (or the pseudogene TRBV3-2) to TRBJ2-1; D is ambiguous. The CDR3 runs 14 residues. CDR1 is LGHDT, CDR2 YNNKEL, per germline (reference sequence). V was trimmed by 1 base and J by 7 bases, leaving 11 bases between them.

The CDR3 sequence: CASSSGQGQETQYF. DNA of the CDR3: TGTGCCAGCAGCTCAGGACAGGGACAAGAGACCCAGTACTTC. The genes are TRBV7-8 and TRBJ2-5, with 8 nucleotides matching TRBD1. The CDR3 runs 14 residues. After removal of 4 bases from V and 2 bases from J, the junction contained 3 bases not matched to a gene. Germline CDR1 SGHVS, CDR2 FQNEAQ.

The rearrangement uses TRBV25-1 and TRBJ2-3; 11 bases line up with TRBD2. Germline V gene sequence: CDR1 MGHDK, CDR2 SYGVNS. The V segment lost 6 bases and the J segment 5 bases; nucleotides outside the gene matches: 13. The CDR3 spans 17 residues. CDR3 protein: CASRFEFSGRAGDTQYF. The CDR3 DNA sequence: TGTGCCAGCAGATTTGAATTTAGCGGGAGGGCCGGAGATACGCAGTATTTT.

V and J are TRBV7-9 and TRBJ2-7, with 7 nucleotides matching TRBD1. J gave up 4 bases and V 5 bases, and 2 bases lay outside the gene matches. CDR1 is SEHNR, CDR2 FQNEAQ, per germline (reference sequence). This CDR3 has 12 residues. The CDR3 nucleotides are TGTGCCAGCAGCCAGACAGGGTACGAGCAGTACTTC. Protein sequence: CASSQTGYEQYF.

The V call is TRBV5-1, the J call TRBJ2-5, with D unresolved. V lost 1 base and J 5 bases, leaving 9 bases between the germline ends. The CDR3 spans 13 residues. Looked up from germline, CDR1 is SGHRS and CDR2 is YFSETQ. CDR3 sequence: CASSLPPQETQYF. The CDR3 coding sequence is TGCGCCAGCAGCTTGCCTCCACAGGAGACCCAGTACTTC.

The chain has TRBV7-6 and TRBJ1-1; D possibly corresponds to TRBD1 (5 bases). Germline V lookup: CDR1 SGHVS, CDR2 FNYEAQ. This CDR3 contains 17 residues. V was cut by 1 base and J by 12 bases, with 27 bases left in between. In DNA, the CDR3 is TGTGCCAGCAGCTTAGAAACACAGGCGATTGAACAGTCTGGTACTTTCTTT. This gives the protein CASSLETQAIEQSGTFF.

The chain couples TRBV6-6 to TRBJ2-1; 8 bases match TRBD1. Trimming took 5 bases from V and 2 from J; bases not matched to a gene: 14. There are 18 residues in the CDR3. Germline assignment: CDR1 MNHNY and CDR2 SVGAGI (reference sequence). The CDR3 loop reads CASSRHPLQGETYNEQFF. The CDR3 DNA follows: TGTGCCAGCAGTCGCCACCCTCTACAGGGGGAAACCTACAATGAGCAGTTCTTC.

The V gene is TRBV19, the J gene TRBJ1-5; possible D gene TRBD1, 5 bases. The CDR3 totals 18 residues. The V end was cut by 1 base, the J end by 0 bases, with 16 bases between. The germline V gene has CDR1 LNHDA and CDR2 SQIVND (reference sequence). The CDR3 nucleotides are TGTGCCAGTAGTATAGGCCCCGCGACAGCTTATAGCAATCAGCCCCAGCATTTT. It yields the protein CASSIGPATAYSNQPQHF.

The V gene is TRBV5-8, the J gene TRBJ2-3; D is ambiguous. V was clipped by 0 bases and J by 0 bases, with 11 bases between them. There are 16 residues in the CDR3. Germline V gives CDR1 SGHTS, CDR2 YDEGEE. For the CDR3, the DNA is TGTGCCAGCAGCTTGGAAGGCCAGGTCAGCACAGATACGCAGTATTTT. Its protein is CASSLEGQVSTDTQYF.

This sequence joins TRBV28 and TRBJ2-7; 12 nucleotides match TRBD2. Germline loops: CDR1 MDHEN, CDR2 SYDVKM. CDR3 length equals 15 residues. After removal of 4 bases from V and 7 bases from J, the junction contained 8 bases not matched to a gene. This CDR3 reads CASSSLAGGLREQYF. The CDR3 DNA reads TGTGCCAGCAGTTCCCTAGCGGGAGGGCTGAGGGAGCAGTACTTC.

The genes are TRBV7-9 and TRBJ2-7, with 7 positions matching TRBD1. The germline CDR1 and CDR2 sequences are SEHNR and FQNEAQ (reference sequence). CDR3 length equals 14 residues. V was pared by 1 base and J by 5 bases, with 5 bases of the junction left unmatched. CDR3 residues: CASSLGQGRDEQYF. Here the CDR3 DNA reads TGTGCCAGCAGCTTAGGACAGGGACGCGACGAGCAGTACTTC.

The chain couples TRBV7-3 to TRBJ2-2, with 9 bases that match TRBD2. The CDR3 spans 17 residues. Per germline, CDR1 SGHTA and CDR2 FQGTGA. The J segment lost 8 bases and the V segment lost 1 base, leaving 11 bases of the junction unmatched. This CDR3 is CASSLRGSGRPDGELFF. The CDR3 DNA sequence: TGTGCCAGCAGCTTAAGGGGGAGCGGGAGGCCGGATGGGGAGCTGTTTTTT. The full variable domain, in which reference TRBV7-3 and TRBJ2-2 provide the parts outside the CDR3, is GAGVSQTPSNKVTEKGKYVELRCDPISGHTALYWYRQSLGQGPEFLIYFQGTGAADDSGLPNDRFFAVRPEGSVSTLKIQRTERGDSAVYLCASSLRGSGRPDGELFFGEGSRLTVL.

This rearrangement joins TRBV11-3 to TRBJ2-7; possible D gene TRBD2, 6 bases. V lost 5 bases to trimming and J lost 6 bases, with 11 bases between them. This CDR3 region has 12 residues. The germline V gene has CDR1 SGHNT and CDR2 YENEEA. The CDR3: CASSPGDSEQYF. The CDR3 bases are TGTGCCAGCAGCCCGGGAGACAGCGAGCAGTACTTC.

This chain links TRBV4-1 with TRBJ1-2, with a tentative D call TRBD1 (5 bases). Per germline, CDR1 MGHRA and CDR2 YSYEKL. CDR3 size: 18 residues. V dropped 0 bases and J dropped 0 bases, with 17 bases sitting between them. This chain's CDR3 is CASSQDGSGIVTNYGYTF. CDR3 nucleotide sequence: TGCGCCAGCAGCCAAGACGGTTCAGGGATTGTGACTAACTATGGCTACACCTTC.

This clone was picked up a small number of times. The CDR3 reads CASSPYEGTNEKLFF. The DNA of the CDR3 is TGTGCCAGCAGCCCCTATGAGGGTACTAATGAAAAACTGTTTTTT. The V and J genes are TRBV28 and TRBJ1-4; D ambiguous. The CDR3 runs 15 residues. The germline gives CDR1 MDHEN, CDR2 SYDVKM. Trimming took off 6 bases at V and 2 bases at J, with 13 bases between the two ends.

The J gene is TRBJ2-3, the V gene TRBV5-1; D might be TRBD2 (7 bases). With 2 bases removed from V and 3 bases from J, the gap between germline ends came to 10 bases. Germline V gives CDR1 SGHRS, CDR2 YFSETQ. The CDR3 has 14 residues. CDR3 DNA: TGCGCCAGCAGCTTCGGGGGGCGAACAGATACGCAGTATTTT. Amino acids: CASSFGGRTDTQYF.

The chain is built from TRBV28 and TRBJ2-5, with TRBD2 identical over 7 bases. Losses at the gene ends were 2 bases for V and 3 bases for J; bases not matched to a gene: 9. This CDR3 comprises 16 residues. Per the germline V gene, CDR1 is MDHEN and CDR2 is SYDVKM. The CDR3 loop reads CASSLVLRLAEETQYF. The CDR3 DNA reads TGTGCCAGCAGTTTAGTTTTGAGGCTAGCGGAAGAGACCCAGTACTTC.